Listed here are 19 T cell receptor beta chains from one sample, sequenced in a study of technical replicates of blood from several donors. Only in-frame clones appear in the TCRdb table, and some are missing; sequencing was by immunoSEQ multiplex PCR. The sample includes about 100,000 clones, approximately 96% of them seen just once. The sample taken for sequencing was T cells isolated from PBMCs. These TCRs come from a human donor in good health.

This rearrangement joins TRBV7-9 to TRBJ2-7; 11 bases align to TRBD1. Per the germline V gene, CDR1 is SEHNR and CDR2 is FQNEAQ (reference sequence). J lost 2 bases, V lost 1 base, and 1 base had no gene match. The CDR3 runs 15 residues. As DNA, the CDR3 is TGTGCCAGCAGCTTAGTGGGACAGGGGGCCTACGAGCAGTACTTC. Translated, it gives CASSLVGQGAYEQYF.

The J gene is TRBJ2-5, the V gene TRBV7-6; 9 bases align to TRBD2. Germline V gene data show CDR1 as SGHVS and CDR2 as FNYEAQ. The CDR3 is 17 residues long. V shed 5 bases, J shed 1 base, and the junction held 11 bases outside the gene matches. Here the CDR3 DNA reads TGTGCCAGCAGCAGAAAAGCCGGGACTAGCCCCCAAGAGACCCAGTACTTC. It translates to CASSRKAGTSPQETQYF.

This chain joins TRBV7-9 and TRBJ1-1; weak D call: TRBD1 (6 bases). This CDR3 is 16 amino acids long. Looked up from germline, CDR1 is SEHNR and CDR2 is FQNEAQ (reference sequence). Deletions cut 3 bases from V and 1 base from J, with 15 bases between. CDR3 loop: CASSLSGGPANTEAFF. Here the CDR3 DNA reads TGTGCCAGCAGCTTGTCGGGGGGCCCGGCGAACACTGAAGCTTTCTTT.

V usage is TRBV7-6 and J usage is TRBJ2-7, with a possible D match to TRBD1 (6 bases). The germline CDR1 and CDR2 sequences are SGHVS and FNYEAQ. V was pared by 5 bases and J by 7 bases, with 21 bases between. This CDR3 has 15 residues. The CDR3 is CASSPWTDSEGEQYF. CDR3 coding DNA: TGTGCCAGCAGCCCCTGGACAGACAGCGAAGGAGAGCAGTACTTC. Full variable domain (remainder filled in from reference TRBV7-6 and TRBJ2-7): GAGVSQSPRYKVTKRGQDVALRCDPISGHVSLYWYRQALGQGPEFLTYFNYEAQQDKSGLPNDRFSAERPEGSISTLTIQRTEQRDSAMYRCASSPWTDSEGEQYFGPGTRLTVT.

The J gene is TRBJ1-5, the V gene TRBV4-1; D is undetermined. CDR1 is MGHRA, CDR2 YSYEKL, per germline. V was cut by 1 base and J by 5 bases, with 12 bases left in between. This CDR3 comprises 15 residues. CDR3 in amino acids: CASSQGEQSYQPQHF. The CDR3 DNA reads as TGCGCCAGCAGCCAAGGTGAACAGTCCTATCAGCCCCAGCATTTT.

The chain couples TRBV7-9 to TRBJ1-4; perhaps TRBD1 as D (6 bases). The germline V gene has CDR1 SEHNR and CDR2 FQNEAQ (reference sequence). Deletions cut 2 bases from V and 12 bases from J, with 13 bases between. This CDR3 is built from 13 residues. CDR3 amino acids: CASSLPGARELFF. CDR3 DNA: TGTGCCAGCAGCTTACCAGGGGCCCGGGAACTGTTTTTT.

J is TRBJ2-3 and V is TRBV5-1; 12 nucleotides align to TRBD2. CDR1 and CDR2 from the germline V gene are SGHRS and YFSETQ. V shed 2 bases and J 4 bases; nucleotides not matched to a gene: 5. The CDR3 has 16 residues. The CDR3 DNA follows: TGCGCCAGCAGCTTCATCTCTAGCGGGAGGGCAGATACGCAGTATTTT. Amino acids: CASSFISSGRADTQYF.

CDR3 sequence: CASTGQSNQPQHF. The CDR3 DNA reads TGTGCCAGCACGGGACAGAGCAATCAGCCCCAGCATTTT. The rearrangement links TRBV6-1 to TRBJ1-5, with 7 positions matching TRBD1. The CDR3 contains 13 residues. The V and J ends lost 7 bases and 1 base, in that order; junction bases with no gene match: 1. Per the germline V gene, CDR1 is MNHNS and CDR2 is SASEGT.

The chain is built from TRBV5-1 and TRBJ2-7; 9 positions agree with TRBD1. The CDR3 length is 15 residues. J lost 4 bases, V lost 0 bases, and 5 bases had no gene match. The germline gives CDR1 SGHRS, CDR2 YFSETQ. For the CDR3, the DNA is TGCGCCAGCAGCTTGGGGGACAGGGCAATTTACGAGCAGTACTTC. This codes for CASSLGDRAIYEQYF.

This chain joins TRBV19 and TRBJ1-5; possibly TRBD1 for D (6 bases). Trimming took off 5 bases at V and 6 bases at J, with 14 bases between the two ends. Germline V gives CDR1 LNHDA, CDR2 SQIVND (reference sequence). The CDR3 spans 14 residues. The CDR3 spells CASSPRGTRQPQHF. The CDR3 nucleotides are TGTGCCAGTAGTCCCAGGGGAACGCGTCAGCCCCAGCATTTT.

To note about this clone: Other DNA variants within this sample encode the same CDR3. The V gene is TRBV5-1, the J gene TRBJ1-1; D gene unclear. V was cut by 1 base and J by 2 bases, with 6 bases left in between. There are 13 residues in the CDR3. Per the germline V gene, CDR1 is SGHRS and CDR2 is YFSETQ. The CDR3 DNA is TGCGCCAGCAGCTTGACAGAAAACACTGAAGCTTTCTTT. It encodes CASSLTENTEAFF.

V and J are TRBV19 and TRBJ2-3, with 9 nucleotides matching TRBD2. Germline V gene lookup returns CDR1 LNHDA and CDR2 SQIVND (reference sequence). The CDR3 loop spans 15 amino acids. Trimming at V came to 7 bases and at J to 1 base, leaving 6 bases not matched to a gene. The CDR3 DNA follows: TGTGCCAGTACCATTAGCGGGAGAGGCACAGATACGCAGTATTTT. The encoded protein is CASTISGRGTDTQYF.

This sequence joins TRBV5-1 and TRBJ2-3; the match to TRBD1 covers 10 bases. The CDR3 has 14 residues. Trimming removed 2 bases from V and 6 bases from J; junction bases left unmatched: 3. Germline V gives CDR1 SGHRS, CDR2 YFSETQ. The CDR3 sequence: CASSFRQGADTQYF. The CDR3 region has the DNA TGCGCCAGCAGCTTTAGACAGGGGGCCGATACGCAGTATTTT.

This chain connects TRBV6-5 to TRBJ2-7, with 7 bases lining up with TRBD2. V shed 5 bases and J 0 bases; nucleotides not matched to a gene: 7. This CDR3 spans 15 amino acids. The germline CDR1 and CDR2 sequences are MNHEY and SVGAGI. This CDR3 reads CASSVTSQGSYEQYF. The DNA for the CDR3 is TGTGCCAGCAGTGTGACTAGCCAGGGCTCCTACGAGCAGTACTTC.

The V and J genes are TRBV5-4 and TRBJ2-1, with 11 bases fitting TRBD2. The CDR3 spans 17 residues. The germline V gene encodes CDR1 SGHNT and CDR2 YYREEE (reference sequence). V was clipped by 3 bases and J by 9 bases; unmatched bases: 14. CDR3 in DNA: TGTGCCAGCAGCTATGTTGCAACTAGCGGGAGTGAGGGTGAGCAGTTCTTC. It yields the protein CASSYVATSGSEGEQFF.

The J gene is TRBJ2-3, the V gene TRBV5-1; 8 bases are shared with TRBD1. Per germline, CDR1 SGHRS and CDR2 YFSETQ. Trimming removed 0 bases from V and 4 bases from J; junction bases left unmatched: 4. This CDR3 is built from 15 residues. In nucleotides, the CDR3 is TGCGCCAGCAGCTTGGGACAGGGGTCCGCAGATACGCAGTATTTT. Amino acids: CASSLGQGSADTQYF.

A word on this clone: The junction and the germline gene differ at one end; a read error may be behind it. The chain employs TRBV28 and TRBJ1-1; 7 nucleotides line up with TRBD1. The germline V gene has CDR1 MDHEN and CDR2 SYDVKM. There are 17 residues in the CDR3. CDR3 sequence: CASSSNPYLTGDPARLF. The CDR3 nucleotides are TGTGCCAGCAGTTCAAACCCGTACCTTACAGGGGACCCCGCCCGTCTCTTT.

The V gene is TRBV7-9, the J gene TRBJ2-5; maybe TRBD2 (5 bases). V shed 2 bases and J shed 4 bases, with 11 bases lying between them. This CDR3 spans 14 amino acids. CDR1 is SEHNR and CDR2 is FQNEAQ in the germline V gene (reference sequence). The CDR3 loop is CASSLSGYGETQYF. The CDR3 DNA is TGTGCCAGCAGCTTATCGGGGTATGGAGAGACCCAGTACTTC.

The chain links TRBV28 to TRBJ1-1; 8 bases agree with TRBD1. Per the germline V gene, CDR1 is MDHEN and CDR2 is SYDVKM. V was pared by 7 bases and J by 11 bases, with 9 bases of the junction left unmatched. This CDR3 is 12 amino acids long. CDR3 nucleotides: TGTGCCAGCAACCGACAGGGGCGGAATGCTTTCTTT. This encodes CASNRQGRNAFF.